This T cell receptor beta chain was identified in a study of blood T cell repertoires in COVID-19. The data were produced by immunoSEQ multiplex PCR, yet TCRdb's version contains in-frame clones alone and is incomplete. This table has 58,000 or so clones, 70% to 90% appearing once. Germline values: CDR1 MNHEY, CDR2 SVGAGI. The CDR3 spans 15 residues. V dropped 0 bases and J dropped 6; count of bases not matched to a gene: 6. The material sequenced was peripheral blood. J is TRBJ2-7 and V is TRBV6-5; TRBD1 matches 9 bases. The clonotype was recovered from an older woman with active COVID-19. DNA for the CDR3: TGTGCCAGCAGTTACTCTGGACAGGGGAAAGGCGAGCAGTACTTC. Residues: CASSYSGQGKGEQYF.